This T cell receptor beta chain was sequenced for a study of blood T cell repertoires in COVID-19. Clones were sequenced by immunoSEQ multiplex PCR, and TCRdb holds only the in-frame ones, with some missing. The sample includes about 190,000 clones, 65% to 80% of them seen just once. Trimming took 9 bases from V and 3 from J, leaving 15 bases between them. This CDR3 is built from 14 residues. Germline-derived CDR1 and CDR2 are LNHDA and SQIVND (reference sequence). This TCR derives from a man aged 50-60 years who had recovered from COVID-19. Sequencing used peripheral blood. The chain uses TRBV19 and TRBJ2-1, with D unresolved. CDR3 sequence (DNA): TGTGCCAGCCAGAAGGTAGCCCACTACAATGAGCAGTTCTTC. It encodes CASQKVAHYNEQFF.